Below, 3 T cell receptor beta chains from the same sample are listed, as sequenced in a study of T cell responses to AZD1222 COVID-19 vaccine. The repertoire was sequenced with immunoSEQ multiplex PCR; TCRdb's copy has only in-frame clones and lacks some. In the table there are about 100,000 clones, 87% of which are singletons. Sequencing was performed on peripheral blood, taken on day 0 of AZD1222 vaccination. The receptors shown here come from an adult in good health.

The CDR3 reads CASSPTSGSGPNYGYTF. The CDR3, as DNA: TGTGCCAGCTCACCAACGTCGGGTTCAGGGCCTAACTATGGCTACACCTTC. The chain joins TRBV18 to TRBJ1-2, with D possibly matching TRBD1 (5 bases). CDR1 and CDR2 from the germline V gene are KGHSH and LQKENI. The CDR3 length is 17 residues. V was pared by 2 bases and J by 0 bases, with 16 bases between.

The chain couples TRBV9 to TRBJ2-7, with 9 nucleotides matching TRBD1. V shed 0 bases, J shed 4 bases, and the junction held 5 bases outside the gene matches. This CDR3 spans 15 amino acids. From germline, CDR1 is SGDLS and CDR2 YYNGEE. The CDR3 DNA follows: TGTGCCAGCAGCGTAGGGGGACAGGGTGTTTACGAGCAGTACTTC. Amino acid sequence: CASSVGGQGVYEQYF. Drawing the rest from reference TRBV9 and TRBJ2-7, the complete variable domain is DSGVTQTPKHLITATGQRVTLRCSPRSGDLSVYWYQQSLDQGLQFLIQYYNGEERAKGNILERFSAQQFPDLHSELNLSSLELGDSALYFCASSVGGQGVYEQYFGPGTRLTVT.

The genes are TRBV19 and TRBJ2-1; no reliable D call. Per the germline V gene, CDR1 is LNHDA and CDR2 is SQIVND (reference sequence). The CDR3 runs 16 residues. V was cut by 1 base and J by 12 bases, with 22 bases left in between. The CDR3 sequence: CASSIGPGYNEIAQFF. The CDR3, as DNA: TGTGCCAGTAGTATAGGTCCAGGTTACAATGAAATTGCGCAGTTCTTC.